This record covers a single T cell receptor (beta chain). J was trimmed by 8 bases and V by 6 bases; bases with no gene match: 4. The germline V gene has CDR1 MNHEY and CDR2 SMNVEV (reference sequence). The CDR3 is made up of 13 amino acids. The data were taken from a study of long-term antiretroviral therapy in people with HIV. This was the immunoSEQ v3.0 assay at survey level. Here immunoSEQ multiplex PCR was the method, and the copy in TCRdb shows in-frame clones only, minus some. The profile covers around 15,000 clones, with 75% to 85% appearing a single time and about a fifth taken by the ten largest.

The chain has TRBV27 and TRBJ1-4, with TRBD1 matching over 9 bases. The source was unsorted PBMCs, collected 2.1 years after starting antiretroviral therapy. This TCR came from a man between 35 and 55 years old with HIV. This CDR3 is CASSLGQGEKLFF. CDR3 in DNA: TGTGCCAGCAGCCTCGGACAGGGGGAAAAACTGTTTTTT.